These 3 T cell receptor beta chains came from one sample sequenced in a study of shared clonotypes between healthy human individuals. This table comes from immunoSEQ multiplex PCR, and its TCRdb copy is limited to in-frame clones, with some not included. The repertoire includes approximately 480,000 clones, approximately 79% of them detected once, and approximately 12% sits in the top ten. The sample consisted of PBMCs. These receptors were taken from a woman in her 40s in good health. Some clones in this sample may be carry-over from other donors' samples.

The gene calls are TRBV11-2 and TRBJ2-4; 11 bases align to TRBD2. Germline values: CDR1 SGHAT, CDR2 FQNNGV. After removal of 5 bases from V and 1 base from J, the junction contained 4 bases not matched to a gene. The CDR3 loop spans 16 amino acids. The CDR3 is CASSPGLAGAKNIQYF. CDR3 coding DNA: TGTGCCAGCAGCCCAGGACTAGCGGGTGCCAAAAACATTCAGTACTTC. The full variable domain, its missing parts supplied by reference TRBV11-2 and TRBJ2-4, is EAGVAQSPRYKIIEKRQSVAFWCNPISGHATLYWYQQILGQGPKLLIQFQNNGVVDDSQLPKDRFSAERLKGVDSTLKIQPAKLEDSAVYLCASSPGLAGAKNIQYFGAGTRLSVL.

The genes are TRBV6-1 and TRBJ2-3; D is unresolved. There are 15 residues in the CDR3. CDR1 is MNHNS, CDR2 SASEGT, per germline. Trimming left V 7 bases short and J 0 bases short, with 14 bases between. The DNA for the CDR3 is TGTGCCAGCACCTCACGGGCAGAGAGCACAGATACGCAGTATTTT. This gives the protein CASTSRAESTDTQYF.

The chain joins TRBV7-9 to TRBJ1-1; 7 positions agree with TRBD1. V lost 0 bases to trimming and J lost 1 base; unmatched junction nucleotides: 8. CDR1 and CDR2 from the germline V gene are SEHNR and FQNEAQ (reference sequence). The CDR3 runs 17 residues. The CDR3 nucleotides are TGTGCCAGCAGCTTAGCTAGGGGGCTTGGGTCGAACACTGAAGCTTTCTTT. Translation: CASSLARGLGSNTEAFF.